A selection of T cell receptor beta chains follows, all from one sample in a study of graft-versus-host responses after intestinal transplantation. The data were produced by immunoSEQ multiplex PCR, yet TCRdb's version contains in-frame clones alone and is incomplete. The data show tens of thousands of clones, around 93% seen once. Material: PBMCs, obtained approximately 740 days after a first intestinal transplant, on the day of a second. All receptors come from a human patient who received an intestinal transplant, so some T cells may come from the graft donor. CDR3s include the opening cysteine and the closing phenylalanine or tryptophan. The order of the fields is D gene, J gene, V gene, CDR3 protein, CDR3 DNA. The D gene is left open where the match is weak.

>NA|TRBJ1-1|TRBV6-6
CASSYSPEIEAFF
TGTGCCAGCAGTTACTCTCCAGAGATTGAAGCTTTCTTT
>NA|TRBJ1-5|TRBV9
CASSAASAQHF
TGTGCCAGCAGTGCGGCTTCGGCCCAGCATTTT
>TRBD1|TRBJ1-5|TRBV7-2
CASSRLQGSNQPQHF
TGTGCCAGCAGCAGACTACAGGGGAGCAATCAGCCCCAGCATTTT
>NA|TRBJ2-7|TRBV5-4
CASSPPGGLVQYF
TGTGCCAGCAGCCCACCTGGGGGCCTGGTGCAGTACTTC
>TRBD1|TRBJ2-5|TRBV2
CASTQGVETQYF
TGTGCCAGCACTCAGGGGGTAGAGACCCAGTACTTC
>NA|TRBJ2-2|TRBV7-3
CASSLTYGELFF
TGTGCCAGCAGCTTAACGTACGGGGAGCTGTTTTTT
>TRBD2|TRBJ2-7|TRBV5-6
CASSLGAGAPYEQYF
TGTGCCAGCAGCTTGGGAGCGGGGGCACCCTACGAGCAGTACTTC
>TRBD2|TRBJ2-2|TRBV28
CASSWTSGAPGELFF
TGTGCCAGCAGTTGGACTAGCGGCGCCCCCGGGGAGCTGTTTTTT
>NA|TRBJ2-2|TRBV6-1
CASSEPRLAGELFF
TGTGCCAGCAGTGAACCCCGACTAGCCGGGGAGCTGTTTTTT
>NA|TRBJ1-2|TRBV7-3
CASSYDETRTGGYTF
TGTGCCAGCAGCTACGACGAGACTCGAACTGGTGGCTACACCTTC
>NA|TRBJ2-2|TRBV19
CASTGLLDTGELFF
TGTGCCAGTACAGGGTTATTGGACACCGGGGAGCTGTTTTTT